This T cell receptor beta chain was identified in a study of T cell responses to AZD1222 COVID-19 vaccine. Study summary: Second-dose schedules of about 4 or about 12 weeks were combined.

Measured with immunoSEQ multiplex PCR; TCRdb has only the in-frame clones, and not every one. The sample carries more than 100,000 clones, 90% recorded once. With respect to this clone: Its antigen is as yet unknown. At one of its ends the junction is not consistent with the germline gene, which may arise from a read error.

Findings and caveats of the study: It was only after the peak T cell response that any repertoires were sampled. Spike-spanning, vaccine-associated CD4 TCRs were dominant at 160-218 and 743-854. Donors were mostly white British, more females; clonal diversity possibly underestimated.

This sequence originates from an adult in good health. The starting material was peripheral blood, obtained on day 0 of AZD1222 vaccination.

The CDR3 region has the DNA TGCGCCAGCAGCCTGGAAGCGGGACAGTTTTATGTCTTT. Amino acid sequence: CASSLEAGQFYVF. The V and J genes are TRBV5-1 and TRBJ1-1, with 7 bases matching TRBD1. Germline loops: CDR1 SGHRS, CDR2 YFSETQ. The CDR3 sequence is 13 residues long.